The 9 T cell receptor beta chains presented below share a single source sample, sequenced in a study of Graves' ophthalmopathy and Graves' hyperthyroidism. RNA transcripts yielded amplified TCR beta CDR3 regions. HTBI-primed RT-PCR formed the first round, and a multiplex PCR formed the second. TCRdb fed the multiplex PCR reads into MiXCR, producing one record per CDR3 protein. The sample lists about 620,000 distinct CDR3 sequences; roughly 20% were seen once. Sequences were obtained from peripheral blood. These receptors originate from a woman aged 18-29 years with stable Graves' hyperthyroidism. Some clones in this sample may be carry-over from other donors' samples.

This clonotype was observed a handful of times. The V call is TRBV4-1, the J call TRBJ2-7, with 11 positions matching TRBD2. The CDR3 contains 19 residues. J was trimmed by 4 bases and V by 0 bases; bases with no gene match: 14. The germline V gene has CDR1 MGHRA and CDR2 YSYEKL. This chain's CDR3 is CASSQDSSRATSGSYEQYF. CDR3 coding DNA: TGCGCCAGCAGCCAAGATTCCTCTCGGGCTACTAGCGGGAGTTACGAGCAGTACTTC.

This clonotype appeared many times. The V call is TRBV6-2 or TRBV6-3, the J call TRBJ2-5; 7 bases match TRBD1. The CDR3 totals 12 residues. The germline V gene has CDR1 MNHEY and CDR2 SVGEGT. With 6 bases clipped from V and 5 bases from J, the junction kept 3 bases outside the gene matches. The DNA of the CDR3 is TGTGCCAGCAGAGGGGGCGCGGAGACCCAGTACTTC. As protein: CASRGGAETQYF.

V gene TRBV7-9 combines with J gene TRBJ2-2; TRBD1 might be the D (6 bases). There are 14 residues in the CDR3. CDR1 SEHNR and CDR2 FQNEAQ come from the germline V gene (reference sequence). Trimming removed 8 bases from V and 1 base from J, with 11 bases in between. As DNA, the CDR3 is TGTGCCAGCTTCACAGGGCGGAACACCGGGGAGCTGTTTTTT. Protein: CASFTGRNTGELFF.

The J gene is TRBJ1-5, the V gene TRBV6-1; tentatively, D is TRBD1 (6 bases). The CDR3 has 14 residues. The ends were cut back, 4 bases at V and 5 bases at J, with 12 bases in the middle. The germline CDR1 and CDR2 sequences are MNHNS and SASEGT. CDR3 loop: CASSGGDTYQPQHF. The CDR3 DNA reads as TGTGCCAGCAGTGGGGGGGACACCTATCAGCCCCAGCATTTT.

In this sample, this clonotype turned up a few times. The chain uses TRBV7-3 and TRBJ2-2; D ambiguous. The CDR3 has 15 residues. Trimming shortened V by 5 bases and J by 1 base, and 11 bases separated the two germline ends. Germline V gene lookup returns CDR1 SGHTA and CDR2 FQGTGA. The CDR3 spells CASSRSVGNTGELFF. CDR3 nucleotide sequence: TGTGCCAGCAGCCGAAGCGTGGGGAACACCGGGGAGCTGTTTTTT. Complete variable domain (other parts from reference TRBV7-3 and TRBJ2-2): GAGVSQTPSNKVTEKGKYVELRCDPISGHTALYWYRQSLGQGPEFLIYFQGTGAADDSGLPNDRFFAVRPEGSVSTLKIQRTERGDSAVYLCASSRSVGNTGELFFGEGSRLTVL.

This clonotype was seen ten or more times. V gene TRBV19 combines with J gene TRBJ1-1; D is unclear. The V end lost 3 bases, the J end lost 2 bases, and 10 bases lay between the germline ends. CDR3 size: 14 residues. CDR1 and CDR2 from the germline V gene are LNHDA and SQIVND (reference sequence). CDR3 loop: CASSMASLNTEAFF. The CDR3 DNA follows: TGTGCCAGTAGTATGGCCAGTCTAAACACTGAAGCTTTCTTT.

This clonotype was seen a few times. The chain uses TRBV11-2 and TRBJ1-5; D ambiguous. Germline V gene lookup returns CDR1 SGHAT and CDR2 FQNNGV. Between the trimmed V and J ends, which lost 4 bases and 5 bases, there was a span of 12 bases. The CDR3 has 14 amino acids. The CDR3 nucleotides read TGTGCCAGCAGCTCCGGACCGAACGATCAGCCCCAGCATTTT. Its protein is CASSSGPNDQPQHF.

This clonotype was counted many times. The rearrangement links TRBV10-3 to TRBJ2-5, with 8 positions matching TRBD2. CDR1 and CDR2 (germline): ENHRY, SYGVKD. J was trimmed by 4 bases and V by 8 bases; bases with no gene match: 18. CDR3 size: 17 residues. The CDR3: CAIPRGVLRGGRETQYF. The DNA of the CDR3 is TGTGCCATCCCACGGGGTGTATTACGGGGGGGCCGAGAGACCCAGTACTTC.

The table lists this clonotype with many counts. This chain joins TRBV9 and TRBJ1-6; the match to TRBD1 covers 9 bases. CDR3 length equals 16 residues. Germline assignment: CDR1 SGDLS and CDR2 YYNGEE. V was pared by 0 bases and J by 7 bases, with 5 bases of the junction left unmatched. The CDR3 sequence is CASSVEQGASNSPLHF. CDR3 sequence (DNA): TGTGCCAGCAGCGTAGAACAGGGGGCTTCCAATTCACCCCTCCACTTT.